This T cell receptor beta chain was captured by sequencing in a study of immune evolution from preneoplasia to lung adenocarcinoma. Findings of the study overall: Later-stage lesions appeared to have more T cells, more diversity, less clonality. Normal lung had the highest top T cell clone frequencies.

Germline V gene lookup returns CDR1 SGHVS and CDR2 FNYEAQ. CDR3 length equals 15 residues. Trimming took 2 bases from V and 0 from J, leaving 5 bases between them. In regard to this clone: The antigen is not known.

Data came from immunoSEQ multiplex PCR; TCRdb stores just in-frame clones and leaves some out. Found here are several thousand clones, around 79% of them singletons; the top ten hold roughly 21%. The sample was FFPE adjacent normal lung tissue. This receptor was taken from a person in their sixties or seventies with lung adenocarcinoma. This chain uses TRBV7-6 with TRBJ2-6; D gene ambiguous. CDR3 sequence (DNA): TGTGCCAGCAGCTTAATTTACTCTGGGGCCAACGTCCTGACTTTC. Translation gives CASSLIYSGANVLTF.